This T cell receptor (beta chain) is drawn from a study of CD8 T cell repertoires and HIV-1 epitope variants. Study-wide context: Controls were a CMV, EBV and flu peptide pool, Ebola AY9 negative control, and no-peptide well. T cells were cultured for less than 13 days with cytokines added on days 3 and 7. 1M T cells were kept uncultured as a baseline.

Overall study findings and caveats: Nine antigen-specific TCR beta clonotypes were found; 5 to 7 seemed cross-reactive to variants.

Remarks on this clone: Its antigen is currently unknown.

The assay was immunoSEQ multiplex PCR, and TCRdb's table has in-frame clones only and misses some. Of about 5,600 clones listed, 67% are singletons. The sequenced material came from cultured CD8+ T cells derived from PBMCs. The sequence derives from a male donor with HIV.

CDR3 loop: CASRVGTGGRNTGELFF. In nucleotides, the CDR3 is TGTGCCAGCAGGGTTGGCACAGGGGGCAGAAACACCGGGGAGCTGTTTTTT. The chain couples TRBV2 to TRBJ2-2; 9 nucleotides align to TRBD1. Germline loops: CDR1 SNHLY, CDR2 FYNNEI. The CDR3 is made up of 17 amino acids. With 6 bases clipped from V and 2 bases from J, the junction kept 10 bases outside the gene matches.